A selection of T cell receptor beta chains follows, all from one sample in a study of blood T cell repertoires in COVID-19. The table came from immunoSEQ multiplex PCR; TCRdb's copy has only in-frame clones and leaves some out. Here the sample spans roughly 290,000 clones, around 88% being singletons. Sequenced input: peripheral blood. These receptors all come from a woman under 40 who had recovered from COVID-19. The CDR3 runs from the conserved cysteine through the conserved F or W. D genes are given only for firm matches. Clone size is stated in some rows and not others, as once, few, many or a class when expanded.

TGTGCCAGCAGCTTTGGCAGTCTGAACACTGAAGCTTTCTTT CASSFGSLNTEAFF TRBJ1-1 NA NA TRBV5-5
TGCGCCAGCAGCTTGGCAGGGGGCATCTATGGCTACACCTTC CASSLAGGIYGYTF TRBJ1-2 TRBD1 NA TRBV5-1
TGCAGCGTTCTAGCGGACAAATTGGATCCCTACGAGCAGTACTTC CSVLADKLDPYEQYF TRBJ2-7 TRBD2 NA TRBV29-1
TGTGCCAGCAGCTTGCCTGGACAGGGCTACGAGCAGTACTTC CASSLPGQGYEQYF TRBJ2-7 TRBD1 NA TRBV5-6
TGTGCCAGCAGTTTATGGGGACTAGCGGGAGTCTACGAGCAGTACTTC CASSLWGLAGVYEQYF TRBJ2-7 TRBD2 NA TRBV27
TGTGCCAGCAGTGAATATACTAGCGGGGGGGGTGAGCAGTTCTTC CASSEYTSGGGEQFF TRBJ2-1 TRBD2 NA TRBV25-1
TGCAGCGGGGGGACAGTCACTGAAGCTTTCTTT CSGGTVTEAFF TRBJ1-1 TRBD1 NA TRBV29-1
TGTGCCAGCAGTTCAGGACTAGCGGGAGTCGGTGAGCAGTTCTTC CASSSGLAGVGEQFF TRBJ2-1 TRBD2 NA TRBV7-2
TGTGCCAGCAAATACGGACAGGGCCGGGAACCCCTCCACTTT CASKYGQGREPLHF TRBJ1-6 TRBD1 NA TRBV6-6
TGCGCCAGCAGGGCCGTGGGGGGGAAAGGCAATGAGCAGTTCTTC CASRAVGGKGNEQFF TRBJ2-1 TRBD2 NA TRBV4-1
TGTGCCAGCAGTTACGGGCGCGGGCGTCAGCCCCAGCATTTT CASSYGRGRQPQHF TRBJ1-5 NA NA TRBV6-6
TGTGCCAGCAGTTTTAGCGATACGCAGTATTTT CASSFSDTQYF TRBJ2-3 NA NA TRBV12-3/TRBV12-4
TGTGCCAGCAGTTTATCAGGGGAGGGTCAGCCCCAGCATTTT CASSLSGEGQPQHF TRBJ1-5 NA NA TRBV27
TGTGCCACCAGCAGAGATCGTCACGGAGCCTATGGCTACACCTTC CATSRDRHGAYGYTF TRBJ1-2 NA NA TRBV15
TGTGCCAGCAGCAATCGACTAGGCAGGGCCTACAATGAGCAGTTCTTC CASSNRLGRAYNEQFF TRBJ2-1 NA NA TRBV7-8
TGTGCCAGCAGCCCCTCATACGGCCGGGGGGTAGAGACCCAGTACTTC CASSPSYGRGVETQYF TRBJ2-5 TRBD2 NA TRBV5-6
TGTGCCAGCAGGCCACAGGGGGCGAACACTGAAGCTTTCTTT CASRPQGANTEAFF TRBJ1-1 TRBD1 NA TRBV7-9
TGTGCCAGCAGCCGCACTCCAAGAGGGGAGGTCGGTGAAAAACTGTTTTTT CASSRTPRGEVGEKLFF TRBJ1-4 NA once TRBV11-2
TGTGCCAGCAGCTCCCCCGGGGGGAACGAGCAGTACTTC CASSSPGGNEQYF TRBJ2-7 TRBD2 NA TRBV7-9
TGCGCCAGCAGCAGCGGACAGGTCGGTTCGACCACAGATACGCAGTATTTT CASSSGQVGSTTDTQYF TRBJ2-3 TRBD1 NA TRBV5-1
TGTGCCAGCAGCTTAGCTGGGACTAGCGGGAGGAATGAGCAGTTCTTC CASSLAGTSGRNEQFF TRBJ2-1 TRBD2 NA TRBV7-2
TGTGCCAGCAGCTTGGGACAGGGGGCTTTTGGTGGGAGCACTGAAGCTTTCTTT CASSLGQGAFGGSTEAFF TRBJ1-1 TRBD1 NA TRBV5-4
TGTGCCAGTACCCGACAGGGGGTACGGAATCAGCCCCAGCATTTT CASTRQGVRNQPQHF TRBJ1-5 TRBD1 NA TRBV19
TGTGCCAGCAGTGGGGGGTTGAAACTCTACGAGCAGTACTTC CASSGGLKLYEQYF TRBJ2-7 NA NA TRBV6-2/TRBV6-3
TGCAGTGCTACCCGGACAGGGAACACCTTC CSATRTGNTF TRBJ1-2 TRBD1 NA TRBV20-1
TGTGCCAGCAGTCGTGGGGACAGGGGGCAATACGAGCAGTACTTC CASSRGDRGQYEQYF TRBJ2-7 TRBD1 NA TRBV6-5
TGTGCCAGCAGTCGGGACAGTAGTGGCAATGAGCAGTTCTTC CASSRDSSGNEQFF TRBJ2-1 TRBD1 many TRBV2
TGCAGCGTTAGACAGGCATTGGAAGCTTTCTTT CSVRQALEAFF TRBJ1-1 NA once TRBV29-1
TGTGCCAGCAGTAACAGGGGCAATCAGCCCCAGCATTTT CASSNRGNQPQHF TRBJ1-5 NA few TRBV12-3/TRBV12-4